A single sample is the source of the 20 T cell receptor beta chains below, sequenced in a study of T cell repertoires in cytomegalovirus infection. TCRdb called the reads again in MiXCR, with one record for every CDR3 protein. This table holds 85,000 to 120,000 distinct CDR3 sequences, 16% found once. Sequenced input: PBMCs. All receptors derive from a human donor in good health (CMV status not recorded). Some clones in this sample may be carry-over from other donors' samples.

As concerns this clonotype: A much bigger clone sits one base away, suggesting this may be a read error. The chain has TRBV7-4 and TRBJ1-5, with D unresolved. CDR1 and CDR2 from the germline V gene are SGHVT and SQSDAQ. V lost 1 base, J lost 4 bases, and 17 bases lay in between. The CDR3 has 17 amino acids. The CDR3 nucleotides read TGTGCCAGCAGCTTAGGGTCCGGTACTACTCCTAATCAGCCCCAGCATTTT. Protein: CASSLGSGTTPNQPQHF. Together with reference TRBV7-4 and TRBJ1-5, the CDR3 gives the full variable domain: GAGVSQSPRYKVAKRGRDVALRCDSISGHVTLYWYRQTLGQGSEVLTYSQSDAQRDKSGRPSGRFSAERPERSVSTLKIQRTEQGDSAVYLCASSLGSGTTPNQPQHFGDGTRLSIL.

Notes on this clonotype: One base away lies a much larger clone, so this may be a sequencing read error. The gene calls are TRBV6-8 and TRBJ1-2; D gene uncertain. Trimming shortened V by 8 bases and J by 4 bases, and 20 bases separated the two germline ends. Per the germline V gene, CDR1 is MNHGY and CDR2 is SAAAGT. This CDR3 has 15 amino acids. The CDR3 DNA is TGTGCCAGCGCTGAACGCGGCGGAGCTAGCTATGGCTACACCTTC. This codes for CASAERGGASYGYTF.

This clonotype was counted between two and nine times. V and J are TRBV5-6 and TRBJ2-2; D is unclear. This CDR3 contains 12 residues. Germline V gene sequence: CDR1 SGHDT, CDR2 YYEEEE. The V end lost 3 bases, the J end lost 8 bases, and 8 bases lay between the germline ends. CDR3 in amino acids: CASSWSSGELFF. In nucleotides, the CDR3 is TGTGCCAGCAGCTGGAGTTCAGGGGAGCTGTTTTTT.

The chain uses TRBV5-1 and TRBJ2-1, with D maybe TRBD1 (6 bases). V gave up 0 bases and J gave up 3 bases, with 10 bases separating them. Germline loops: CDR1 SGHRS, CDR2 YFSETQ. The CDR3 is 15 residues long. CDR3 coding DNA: TGCGCCAGCAGCTTGGCAAAGGACAGCTACAATGAGCAGTTCTTC. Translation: CASSLAKDSYNEQFF.

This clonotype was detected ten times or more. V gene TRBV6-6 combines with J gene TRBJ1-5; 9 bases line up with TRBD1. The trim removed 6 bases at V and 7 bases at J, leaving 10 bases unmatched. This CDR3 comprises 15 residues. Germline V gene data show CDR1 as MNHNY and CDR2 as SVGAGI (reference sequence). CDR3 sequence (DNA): TGTGCCAGCAGGACCGGGACAGGGCCCACCCAGCCCCAGCATTTT. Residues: CASRTGTGPTQPQHF.

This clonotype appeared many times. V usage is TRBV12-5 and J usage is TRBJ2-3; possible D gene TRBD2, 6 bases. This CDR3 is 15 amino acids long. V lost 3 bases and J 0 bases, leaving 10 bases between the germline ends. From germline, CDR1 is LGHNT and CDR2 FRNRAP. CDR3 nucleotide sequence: TGTGCTAGTGGTTTTAGAGGGACTAGCACAGATACGCAGTATTTT. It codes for CASGFRGTSTDTQYF.

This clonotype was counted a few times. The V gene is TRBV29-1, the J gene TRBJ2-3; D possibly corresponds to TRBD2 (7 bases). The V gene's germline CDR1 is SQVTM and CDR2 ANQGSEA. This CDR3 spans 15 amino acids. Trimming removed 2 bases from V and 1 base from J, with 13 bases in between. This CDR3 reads CSVERQGRGTDTQYF. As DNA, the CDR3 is TGCAGCGTTGAACGGCAGGGGAGGGGCACAGATACGCAGTATTTT.

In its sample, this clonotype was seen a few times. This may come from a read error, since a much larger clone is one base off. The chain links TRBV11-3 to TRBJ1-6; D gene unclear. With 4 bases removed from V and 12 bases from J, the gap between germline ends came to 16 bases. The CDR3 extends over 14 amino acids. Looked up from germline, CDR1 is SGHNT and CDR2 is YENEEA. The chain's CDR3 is CASSSGGIDLPLHF. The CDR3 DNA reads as TGTGCCAGCAGCTCAGGCGGAATTGATTTACCCCTCCACTTT.

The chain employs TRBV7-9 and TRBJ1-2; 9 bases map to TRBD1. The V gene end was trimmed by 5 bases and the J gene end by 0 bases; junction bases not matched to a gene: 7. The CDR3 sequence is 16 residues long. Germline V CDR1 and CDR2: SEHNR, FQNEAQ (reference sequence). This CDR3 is CASSRRGTGPNYGYTF. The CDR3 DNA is TGTGCCAGCAGCCGCCGGGGGACAGGGCCTAACTATGGCTACACCTTC.

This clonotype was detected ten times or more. CDR3 amino acids: CASSLARRQETQYF. The CDR3 nucleotides read TGTGCCAGCAGCTTAGCCAGGCGCCAAGAGACCCAGTACTTC. The chain has TRBV7-2 and TRBJ2-5, with D unclear. CDR3 length equals 14 residues. Germline CDR1 reads SGHTA; CDR2 reads FQGNSA. Trimming cost V 0 bases and J 1 base, with 6 bases left between them.

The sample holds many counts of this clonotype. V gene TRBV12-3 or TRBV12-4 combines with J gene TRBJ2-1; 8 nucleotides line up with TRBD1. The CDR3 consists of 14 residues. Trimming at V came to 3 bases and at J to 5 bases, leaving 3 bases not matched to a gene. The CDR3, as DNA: TGTGCCAGCAGTTTCGGGACAGGAAACAATGAGCAGTTCTTC. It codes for CASSFGTGNNEQFF.

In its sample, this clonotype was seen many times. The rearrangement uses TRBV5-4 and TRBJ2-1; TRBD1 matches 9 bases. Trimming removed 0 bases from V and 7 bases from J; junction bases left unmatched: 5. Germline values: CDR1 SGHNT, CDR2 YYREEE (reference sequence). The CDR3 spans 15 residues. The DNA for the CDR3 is TGTGCCAGCAGCTTGGACAGGGGGCGCGAAAATGAGCAGTTCTTC. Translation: CASSLDRGRENEQFF.

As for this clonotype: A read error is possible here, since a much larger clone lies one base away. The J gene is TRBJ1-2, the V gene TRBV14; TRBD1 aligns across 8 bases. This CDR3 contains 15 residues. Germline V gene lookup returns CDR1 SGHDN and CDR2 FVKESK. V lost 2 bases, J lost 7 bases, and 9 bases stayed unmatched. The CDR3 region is CASSQKRSGGFGYTF. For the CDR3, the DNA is TGTGCCAGCAGCCAAAAGCGTTCAGGGGGCTTTGGCTACACCTTC.

Here the CDR3 reads CASKDRDRGQDTQYF. DNA for the CDR3: TGTGCCAGCAAAGATCGGGACAGAGGCCAAGATACGCAGTATTTT. The chain is built from TRBV6-6 and TRBJ2-3; 7 bases are shared with TRBD1. Germline V gives CDR1 MNHNY, CDR2 SVGAGI (reference sequence). The trim removed 7 bases at V and 5 bases at J, leaving 12 bases unmatched. The CDR3 is made up of 15 amino acids.

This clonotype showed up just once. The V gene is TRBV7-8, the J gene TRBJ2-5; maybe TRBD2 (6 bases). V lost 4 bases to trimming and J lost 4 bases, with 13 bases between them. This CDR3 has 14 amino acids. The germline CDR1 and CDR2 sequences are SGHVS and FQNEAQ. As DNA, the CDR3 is TGTGCCAGCAGCTCATCGGAGGGGCGAGAGACCCAGTACTTC. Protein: CASSSSEGRETQYF.

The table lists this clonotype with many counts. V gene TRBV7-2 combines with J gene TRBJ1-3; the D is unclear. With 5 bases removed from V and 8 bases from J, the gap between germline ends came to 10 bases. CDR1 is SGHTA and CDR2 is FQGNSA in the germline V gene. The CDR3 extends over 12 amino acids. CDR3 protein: CASSLFGDTIYF. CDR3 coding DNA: TGTGCCAGCAGCCTTTTTGGGGACACCATATATTTT.

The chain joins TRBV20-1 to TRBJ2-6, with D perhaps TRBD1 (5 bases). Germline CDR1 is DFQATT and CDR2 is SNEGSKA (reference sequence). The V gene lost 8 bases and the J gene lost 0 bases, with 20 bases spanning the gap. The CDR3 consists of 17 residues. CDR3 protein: CSTTQGPLYSGANVLTF. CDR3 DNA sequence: TGCAGTACTACCCAGGGTCCGCTATACTCTGGGGCCAACGTCCTGACTTTC.

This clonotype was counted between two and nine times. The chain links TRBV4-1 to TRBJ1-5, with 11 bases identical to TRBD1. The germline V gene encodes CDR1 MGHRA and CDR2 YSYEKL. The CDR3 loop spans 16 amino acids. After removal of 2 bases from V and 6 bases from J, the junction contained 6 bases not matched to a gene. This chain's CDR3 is CASSQPDRGLFQPQHF. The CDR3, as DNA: TGCGCCAGCAGCCAACCGGACAGGGGGCTGTTTCAGCCCCAGCATTTT.

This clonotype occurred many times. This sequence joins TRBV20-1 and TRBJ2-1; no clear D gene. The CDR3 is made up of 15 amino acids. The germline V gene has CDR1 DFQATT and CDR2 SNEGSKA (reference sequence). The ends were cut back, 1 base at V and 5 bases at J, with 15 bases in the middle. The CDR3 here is CSARALAQGNNEQFF. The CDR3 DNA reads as TGCAGTGCTAGAGCGCTGGCGCAAGGGAACAATGAGCAGTTCTTC.

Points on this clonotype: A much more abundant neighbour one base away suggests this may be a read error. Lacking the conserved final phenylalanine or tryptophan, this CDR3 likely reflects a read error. CDR3 protein: CASSLLTAHYEQYS. The CDR3 DNA sequence: TGTGCTAGCAGCTTGTTAACTGCTCACTACGAGCAGTACTCC. The chain carries TRBV7-6 and TRBJ2-7; D uncertain. The CDR3 is 14 residues long. Per germline, CDR1 SGHVS and CDR2 FNYEAQ.